Given below is one TCR beta chain in context. What it binds is not known. Only in-frame clones appear in the TCRdb table, and some are missing; sequencing was by immunoSEQ multiplex PCR. This sample has 150,000 to 200,000 clones; around 93% occur once, and the top ten carry 4.4%. The record originates from a study of T cell responses to AZD1222 COVID-19 vaccine. Study results and limitations: White British ancestry dominated among donors, who included more females, and clonal diversity was possibly underestimated.

The CDR3 length is 17 residues. Germline V gives CDR1 SGHNT, CDR2 YYREEE (reference sequence). J gave up 6 bases and V 4 bases, and 14 bases lay outside the gene matches. V is TRBV5-4 and J is TRBJ2-3; TRBD2 matches at 10 bases. The sequenced sample was peripheral blood, obtained on day 0 of AZD1222 vaccination. The TCR was taken from an adult in good health. CDR3 in amino acids: CASSLYLSGRTEDTQYF. CDR3 nucleotides: TGTGCCAGCAGCCTGTACCTTAGCGGGAGGACGGAGGATACGCAGTATTTT.